The entry below describes one T cell receptor (beta chain). This clonotype was counted only a few times. The antigen it binds to is not known. No base quality information exists; no much larger clone differs at one position. The data originate from a study of blood T cells in healthy people across ages (dated by TCRdb to the mid-2010s). About the study as a whole: In model experiments, template switching captured roughly one uniquely barcoded TCR beta cDNA molecule for every two T cells. The study measured age-related changes in TCR beta repertoire diversity using deep sequencing normalized with unique cDNA molecular identifiers. The donors were split into four age groups: young (average around 17 years), middle-aged (roughly 40), aged (roughly 68) and long-lived (approximately 80). Donors of different ages were randomly distributed across sequencing lanes to avoid experimental bias. Two additional independent replicas of 1 million unique cDNA reads from the same blood draw were analyzed for two donors (one aged 18 to 30 and one aged 80 or older). Broad study findings and their caveats: The long-lived group showed more naive CD4+ T cells, fewer expanded clones and increased TCR diversity than the aged group, suggesting age selection. Because donor CMV infection status was unknown, age-related changes in expanded clonotypes were potentially confounded. Estimates of total diversity from one million sequenced T cells were regarded as lower bounds and underestimates. A strong correlation was found between observed TCR beta diversity and the percentage of naive T cells measured by flow cytometry. Conclusive comparison of naive and antigen-experienced compartments was prevented by the profiling of bulk unsorted PBMCs. As age increased, observed TCR beta diversity per million T cells dropped in a roughly linear way, and a significant reduction was already evident by age about 36.

The roughly 37 donors, aged 6 to 90 years, were systemically healthy Caucasian individuals from Russia. Around 10 milliliters of peripheral blood were drawn from each donor into EDTA-treated Vacutainer tubes. Ficoll-Paque density-gradient centrifugation was used to isolate PBMCs, with at least 6.5 million obtained per sample. Trizol reagent was used to extract total RNA from the PBMCs, yielding at least 6 micrograms per sample. For every donor, an aliquot of PBMCs went through flow cytometry to measure the percentages of naive CD45RAhigh/CD27high T cells. The library was generated by 5' RACE. Sequencing was performed on an Illumina HiSeq 2500. A second roughly 7 to 11 cycle PCR used a sample-barcoded 5' primer and a J-beta primer mix. Each TCR beta cDNA molecule received a unique molecular identifier from a template-switch 5' adaptor carrying 12 random nucleotides. At least 2.5 million CDR3-containing paired-end reads were obtained from each sample. All of the RNA was converted into first-strand cDNA using the Mint cDNA synthesis kit, with a TRBC-specific oligonucleotide serving as the primer. Following uracil-DNA glycosylase treatment, a first 18-cycle PCR with universal primers M1SS and BC2_uni_R was performed on all cDNA. In the source study's methods: For normalization, 1 million high-quality reads were randomly selected from each sample, with every read carrying a distinct molecular identifier. Reads with shared molecular identifiers were discarded instead of being binned into consensus sequences. MiTCR, with a Q25 quality threshold and the strictest error-elimination algorithm, was used for CDR3 identification, clonotype clustering and error correction. A nonparametric unseen species model with Euler transformation was used to estimate lower-bound total TCR beta diversity. The public reads were reanalyzed by TCRdb: fastp trimming at Q25, MiXCR alignment, in-frame beta chains only. CDR3 protein duplicates are merged, each entry listing the most common genes and DNA. These V and J calls are TCRdb output, not the study's own analysis. The sample yields approximately 1.5 million distinct CDR3 sequences; roughly 30% were counted once. Together, the top ten hold about 11% of the sample.

The source of this sequence is a woman younger than 45 in good health. Specimen: blood.

In nucleotides, the sequence is TGCGCCAGCAGCTTGGGGGGGCAGGGTCGCGACGAGCAGTACTTC. The encoded protein is CASSLGGQGRDEQYF. This receptor chain uses TRBV5-1 and TRBJ2-7; a weak D assignment points to TRBD1 (6 bases agree). CDR1 SGHRS and CDR2 YFSETQ were looked up in the germline V gene. V sheds 0 bases and J sheds 5 bases, leaving 15 bases between their ends. From the cysteine through the phenylalanine, the CDR3 covers 15 amino acids. Only the CDR3 DNA stays, 45 bases, in frame from base 1.